The entry that follows covers one T cell receptor (beta chain) sequence. Antigen unknown. Germline CDR1 and CDR2: LNHNV and YYDKDF (reference sequence). The CDR3 has 14 residues. Trimming took 2 bases from V and 1 from J, leaving 8 bases between them. Assay: immunoSEQ multiplex PCR; the TCRdb copy retains only in-frame clones and omits some. The sample lists about 24,000 clones, under 75% occurring once. This sample was included in a study of PD-1 blockade in classical Hodgkin lymphoma. Turning to the study itself: A 3 mg/kg intravenous dose of nivolumab was received by patients every 2 weeks. Study-level points and caveats: CD4+ TCR diversity climbed significantly by C4D1, unlike CD8+ TCR diversity. Exclusion removed patients who began nivolumab under 1 year after ASCT. Those achieving complete response showed baseline diversity like newly diagnosed patients.

The time point is: cycle 4 day 1 (C4D1), after less than 7 weeks of nivolumab. All patients experienced relapse after autologous stem cell transplantation, and brentuximab vedotin exposure was variable. This sequence joins TRBV15 and TRBJ1-1; D is perhaps TRBD1 (5 bases). The sample in question was peripheral blood mononuclear cells (PBMCs), obtained before the fourth cycle of nivolumab. This TCR derives from a human donor with classical Hodgkin lymphoma. The CDR3, as DNA: TGTGCCACCAGCAGATACACAGGGAACACTGAAGCTTTCTTT. This gives the protein CATSRYTGNTEAFF. Full variable domain (missing parts from reference TRBV15 and TRBJ1-1): DAMVIQNPRYQVTQFGKPVTLSCSQTLNHNVMYWYQQKSSQAPKLLFHYYDKDFNNEADTPDNFQSRRPNTSFCFLDIRSPGLGDTAMYLCATSRYTGNTEAFFGQGTRLTVV.